These 14 T cell receptor beta chains were sequenced from one sample in a study of cytomegalovirus exposure and HLA in healthy donors. PCR employed 60 Vbeta and 13 Jbeta primers. Clones were sequenced by immunoSEQ multiplex PCR, and TCRdb holds only the in-frame ones, with some missing. The data hold over 95,000 clones, with about 74% observed a single time. The sequenced material came from PBMCs. These receptor sequences come from a female donor in good health and CMV-seronegative.

CDR3 in DNA: TGTGCCAGCAGCGACAATGACGAGACCCAGTACTTC. Translation: CASSDNDETQYF. The rearrangement links TRBV27 to TRBJ2-5, with unresolved D. This CDR3 has 12 residues. Per germline, CDR1 MNHEY and CDR2 SMNVEV (reference sequence). V lost 6 bases and J 5 bases, leaving 10 bases between the germline ends.

This clone was seen more than once but under ten times. J is TRBJ2-7 and V is TRBV4-3, with TRBD1 matching 7 bases. The CDR3 length is 16 residues. The V and J ends lost 0 bases and 4 bases, in that order; junction bases with no gene match: 9. Germline CDR1 reads LGHNA; CDR2 reads YSLEER. Here the CDR3 reads CASSQEWTGYNYEQYF. CDR3 sequence (DNA): TGCGCCAGCAGCCAAGAATGGACAGGTTATAATTACGAGCAGTACTTC.

This chain links TRBV10-3 with TRBJ1-2; maybe TRBD1 (6 bases). The V gene lost 0 bases and the J gene lost 6 bases, with 8 bases spanning the gap. Germline assignment: CDR1 ENHRY and CDR2 SYGVKD. This CDR3 is built from 13 residues. The CDR3 region is CAISESPGDGYTF. The CDR3 nucleotides are TGTGCCATCAGTGAGTCCCCAGGGGATGGCTACACCTTC.

The chain uses TRBV7-6 and TRBJ2-7; 8 bases match TRBD1. The CDR3 sequence is 16 residues long. Trimming removed 1 base from V and 2 bases from J; junction bases left unmatched: 7. The germline CDR1 and CDR2 sequences are SGHVS and FNYEAQ. The CDR3 protein is CASSLDGTGYTYEQYF. The CDR3 DNA reads as TGTGCCAGCAGCTTAGACGGGACAGGCTATACCTACGAGCAGTACTTC.

The chain employs TRBV5-1 and TRBJ2-5, with 12 positions matching TRBD2. J lost 0 bases, V lost 3 bases, and 6 bases had no gene match. CDR3 size: 17 residues. Germline CDR1 and CDR2: SGHRS and YFSETQ. The CDR3 nucleotides are TGCGCCAGCAGCTCGGGGCTAGCGGGGGGGAACCAAGAGACCCAGTACTTC. It encodes CASSSGLAGGNQETQYF.

This clone was seen a few times. The chain links TRBV30 to TRBJ1-1; no clear D gene. With 3 bases removed from V and 6 bases from J, the gap between germline ends came to 11 bases. Germline-derived CDR1 and CDR2 are GTSNPN and SVGIG (reference sequence). CDR3 length: 12 amino acids. CDR3 sequence (DNA): TGTGCCTGGAGACGGGGAGGAGCTGAAGCTTTCTTT. Encoded protein: CAWRRGGAEAFF. The variable domain in full, completed from reference TRBV30 and TRBJ1-1, reads SQTIHQWPATLVQPVGSPLSLECTVEGTSNPNLYWYRQAAGRGLQLLFYSVGIGQISSEVPQNLSASRPQDRQFILSSKKLLLSDSGFYLCAWRRGGAEAFFGQGTRLTVV.

The chain uses TRBV5-1 and TRBJ1-1; D call uncertain. The V and J ends lost 0 bases and 6 bases respectively, with 12 bases between them. In germline, CDR1 is SGHRS, CDR2 YFSETQ. This CDR3 region has 14 residues. Written as DNA, the CDR3 is TGCGCCAGCAGCTTGGTGGTCAGTGGCTCTGAAGCTTTCTTT. Amino acids: CASSLVVSGSEAFF.

The CDR3 coding sequence is TGCGCCAGCAGCTTGAGAGGTTCTGGCACAGATACGCAGTATTTT. It yields the protein CASSLRGSGTDTQYF. This rearrangement joins TRBV5-1 to TRBJ2-3, with D unresolved. CDR1 and CDR2 (germline): SGHRS, YFSETQ. This CDR3 contains 15 residues. V gave up 1 base and J gave up 1 base, with 10 bases separating them.

V and J are TRBV7-6 and TRBJ1-2; no reliable D call. V lost 5 bases and J lost 0, with 16 bases in between. CDR3 length: 16 amino acids. Germline V gene data show CDR1 as SGHVS and CDR2 as FNYEAQ. The CDR3 bases are TGTGCCAGCAGCCCGGCGCGGGGAGACTCTAACTATGGCTACACCTTC. It codes for CASSPARGDSNYGYTF.

In regard to this clone: Other DNA variants within this sample encode the same CDR3. This sequence joins TRBV9 and TRBJ1-2, with D tentatively TRBD1 (6 bases). Trimming pared 0 bases from V and 7 bases from J, leaving 16 bases between. Germline V CDR1 and CDR2: SGDLS, YYNGEE. This CDR3 comprises 15 residues. The CDR3 DNA sequence: TGTGCCAGCAGCGTAGGGCCCTCAGGGGCGGCTGGCTACACCTTC. It is translated as CASSVGPSGAAGYTF.

This chain links TRBV7-9 with TRBJ2-7; TRBD2 is a possible D gene (5 bases). Trimming stripped 6 bases from V and 0 bases from J, with 15 bases between. This CDR3 is 15 amino acids long. Looked up from germline, CDR1 is SEHNR and CDR2 is FQNEAQ (reference sequence). The CDR3 region is CASSSDSEFSYEQYF. CDR3 bases: TGTGCCAGCAGTTCAGATAGCGAATTCTCCTACGAGCAGTACTTC.

This clone was seen a single time. The rearrangement uses TRBV2 and TRBJ1-4; D remains unclear. Germline assignment: CDR1 SNHLY and CDR2 FYNNEI. The CDR3 spans 15 residues. V lost 8 bases and J lost 0, with 13 bases in between. The CDR3 loop is CASHLWQATNEKLFF. The DNA of the CDR3 is TGTGCCAGCCACCTTTGGCAGGCAACTAATGAAAAACTGTTTTTT.

The chain recombines TRBV6-1 with TRBJ2-5; 11 bases map to TRBD2. The last part of the DNA fits TRBJ2-7 better; the J call may be wrong. The germline gives CDR1 MNHNS, CDR2 SASEGT. CDR3 length: 14 residues. DNA of the CDR3: TGTGCCAGCAGCCCCGGGACTAGCGGCTACGAGCAGTACTTC. Translation: CASSPGTSGYEQYF.

The chain recombines TRBV7-9 with TRBJ2-4; D is unclear. V dropped 4 bases and J dropped 0 bases, with 13 bases sitting between them. CDR3 size: 16 residues. The germline V gene has CDR1 SEHNR and CDR2 FQNEAQ (reference sequence). CDR3 loop: CASSSPAAPAKNIQYF. In DNA, the CDR3 is TGTGCCAGCAGCTCCCCGGCGGCCCCAGCCAAAAACATTCAGTACTTC.